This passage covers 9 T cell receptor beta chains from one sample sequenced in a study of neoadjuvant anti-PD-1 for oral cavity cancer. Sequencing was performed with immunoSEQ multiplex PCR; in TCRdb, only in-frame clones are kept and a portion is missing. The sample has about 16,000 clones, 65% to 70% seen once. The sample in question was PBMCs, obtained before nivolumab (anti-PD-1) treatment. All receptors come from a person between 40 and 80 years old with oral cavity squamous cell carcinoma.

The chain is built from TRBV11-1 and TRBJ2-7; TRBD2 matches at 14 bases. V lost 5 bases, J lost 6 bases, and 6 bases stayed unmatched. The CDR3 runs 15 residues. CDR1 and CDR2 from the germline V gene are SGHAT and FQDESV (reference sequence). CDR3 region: CASSPRLAGGGEQYF. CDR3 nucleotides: TGTGCCAGCAGCCCCAGACTAGCGGGAGGGGGCGAGCAGTACTTC.

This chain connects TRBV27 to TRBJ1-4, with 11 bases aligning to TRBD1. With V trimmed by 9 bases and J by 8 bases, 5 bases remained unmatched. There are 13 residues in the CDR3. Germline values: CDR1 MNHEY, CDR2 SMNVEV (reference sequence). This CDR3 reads CASGGTGGEKLFF. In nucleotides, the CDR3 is TGTGCCAGTGGGGGGACAGGGGGAGAAAAACTGTTTTTT.

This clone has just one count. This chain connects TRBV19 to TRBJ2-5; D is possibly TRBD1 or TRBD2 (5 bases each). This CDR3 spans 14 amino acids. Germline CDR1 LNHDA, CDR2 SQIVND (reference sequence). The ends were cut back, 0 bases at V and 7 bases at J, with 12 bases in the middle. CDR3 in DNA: TGTGCCAGTAGTATAGATGGTAGAGGGGTGACCCAGTACTTC. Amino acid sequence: CASSIDGRGVTQYF.

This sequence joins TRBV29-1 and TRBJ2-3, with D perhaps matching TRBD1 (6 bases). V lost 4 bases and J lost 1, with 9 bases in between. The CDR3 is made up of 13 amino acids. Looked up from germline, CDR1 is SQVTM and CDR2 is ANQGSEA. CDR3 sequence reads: CSVAGGGTDTQYF. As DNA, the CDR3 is TGCAGCGTTGCTGGGGGCGGCACAGATACGCAGTATTTT.

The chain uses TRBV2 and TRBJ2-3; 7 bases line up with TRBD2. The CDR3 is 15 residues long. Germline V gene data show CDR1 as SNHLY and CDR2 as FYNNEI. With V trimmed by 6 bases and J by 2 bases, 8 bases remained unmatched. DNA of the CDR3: TGTGCCAGCAGCGGGGGGACTTTCAACACAGATACGCAGTATTTT. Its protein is CASSGGTFNTDTQYF.

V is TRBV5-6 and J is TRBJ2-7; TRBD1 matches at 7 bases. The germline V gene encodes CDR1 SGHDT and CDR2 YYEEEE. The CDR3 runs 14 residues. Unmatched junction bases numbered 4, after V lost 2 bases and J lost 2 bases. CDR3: CASSFPGQPYEQYF. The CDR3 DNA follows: TGTGCCAGCAGCTTTCCGGGACAGCCCTACGAGCAGTACTTC.

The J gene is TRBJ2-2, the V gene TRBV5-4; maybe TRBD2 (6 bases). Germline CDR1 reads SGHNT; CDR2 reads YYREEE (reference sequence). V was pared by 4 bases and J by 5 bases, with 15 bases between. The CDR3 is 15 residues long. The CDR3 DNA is TGTGCCAGCAGCGCCGGGACTCAGAATACCGGGGAGCTGTTTTTT. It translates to CASSAGTQNTGELFF.

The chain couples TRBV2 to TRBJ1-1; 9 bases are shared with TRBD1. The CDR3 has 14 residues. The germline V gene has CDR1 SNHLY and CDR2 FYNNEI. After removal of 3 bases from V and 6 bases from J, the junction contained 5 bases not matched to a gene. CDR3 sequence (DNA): TGTGCCAGCAGTGACCTGGGACAGGGATCTGAAGCTTTCTTT. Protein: CASSDLGQGSEAFF. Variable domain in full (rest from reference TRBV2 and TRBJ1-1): EPEVTQTPSHQVTQMGQEVILRCVPISNHLYFYWYRQILGQKVEFLVSFYNNEISEKSEIFDDQFSVERPDGSNFTLKIRSTKLEDSAMYFCASSDLGQGSEAFFGQGTRLTVV.

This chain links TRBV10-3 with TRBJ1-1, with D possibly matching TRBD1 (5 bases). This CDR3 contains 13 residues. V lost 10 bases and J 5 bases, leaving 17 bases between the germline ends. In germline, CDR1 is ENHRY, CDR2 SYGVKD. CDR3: CATLEQVGTEAFF. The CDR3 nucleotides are TGTGCCACCCTGGAACAGGTTGGAACTGAAGCTTTCTTT.